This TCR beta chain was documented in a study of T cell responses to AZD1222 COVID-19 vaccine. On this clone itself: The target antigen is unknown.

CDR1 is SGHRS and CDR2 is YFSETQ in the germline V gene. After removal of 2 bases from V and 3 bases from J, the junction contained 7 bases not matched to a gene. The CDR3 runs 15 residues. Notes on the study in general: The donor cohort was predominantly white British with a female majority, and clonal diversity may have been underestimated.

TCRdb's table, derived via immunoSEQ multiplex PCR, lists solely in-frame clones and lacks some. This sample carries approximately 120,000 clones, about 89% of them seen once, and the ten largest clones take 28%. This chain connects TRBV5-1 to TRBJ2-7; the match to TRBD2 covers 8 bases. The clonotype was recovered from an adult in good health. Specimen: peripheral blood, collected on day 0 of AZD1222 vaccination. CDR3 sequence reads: CASSFRAGAGYEQYF. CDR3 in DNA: TGCGCCAGCAGCTTTAGAGCGGGGGCGGGCTACGAGCAGTACTTC.